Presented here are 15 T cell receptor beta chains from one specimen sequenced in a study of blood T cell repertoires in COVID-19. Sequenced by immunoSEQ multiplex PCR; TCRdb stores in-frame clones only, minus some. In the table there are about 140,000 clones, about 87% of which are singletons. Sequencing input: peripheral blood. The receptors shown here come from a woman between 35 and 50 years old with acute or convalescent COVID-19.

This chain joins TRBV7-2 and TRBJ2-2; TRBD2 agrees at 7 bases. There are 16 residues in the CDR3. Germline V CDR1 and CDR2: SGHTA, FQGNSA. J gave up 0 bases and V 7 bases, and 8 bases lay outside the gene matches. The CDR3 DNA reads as TGTGCCAGCATCCTAGCGGCCCTGCCGAACACCGGGGAGCTGTTTTTT. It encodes CASILAALPNTGELFF.

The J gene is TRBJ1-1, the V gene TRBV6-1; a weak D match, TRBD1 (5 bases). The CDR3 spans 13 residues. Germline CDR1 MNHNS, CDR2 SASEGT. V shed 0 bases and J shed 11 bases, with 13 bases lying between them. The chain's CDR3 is CASSEAQVGRAFF. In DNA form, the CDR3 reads TGTGCCAGCAGTGAAGCGCAAGTGGGGCGGGCTTTCTTT.

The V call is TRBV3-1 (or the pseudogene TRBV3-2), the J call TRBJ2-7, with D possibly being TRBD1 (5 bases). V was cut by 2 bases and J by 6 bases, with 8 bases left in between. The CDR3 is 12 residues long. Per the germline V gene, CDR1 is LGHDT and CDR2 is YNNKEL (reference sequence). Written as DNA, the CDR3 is TGTGCCAGCAGCCAAAGAAGGGGCGAGCAGTACTTC. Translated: CASSQRRGEQYF.

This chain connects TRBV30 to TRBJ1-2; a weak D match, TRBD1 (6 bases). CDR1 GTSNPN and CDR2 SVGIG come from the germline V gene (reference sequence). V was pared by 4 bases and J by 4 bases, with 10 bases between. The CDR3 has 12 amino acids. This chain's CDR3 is CAWIKDSYGYTF. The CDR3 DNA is TGTGCCTGGATTAAGGACAGCTATGGCTACACCTTC.

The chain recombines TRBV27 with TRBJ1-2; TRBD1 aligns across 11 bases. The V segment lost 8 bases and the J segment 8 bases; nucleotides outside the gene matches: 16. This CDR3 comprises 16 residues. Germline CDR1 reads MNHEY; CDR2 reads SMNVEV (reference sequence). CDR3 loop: CASSGTGGSPLKGYTF. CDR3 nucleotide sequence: TGTGCCAGCTCCGGGACAGGGGGGTCCCCTCTAAAGGGCTACACCTTC.

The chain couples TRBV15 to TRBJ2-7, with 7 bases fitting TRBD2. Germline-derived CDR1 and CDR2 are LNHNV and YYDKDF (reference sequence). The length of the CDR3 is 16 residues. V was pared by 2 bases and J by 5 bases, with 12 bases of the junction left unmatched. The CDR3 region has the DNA TGTGCCACCAGCAGACTGGGGGGGACCCACGGCAACGAGCAGTACTTC. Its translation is CATSRLGGTHGNEQYF.

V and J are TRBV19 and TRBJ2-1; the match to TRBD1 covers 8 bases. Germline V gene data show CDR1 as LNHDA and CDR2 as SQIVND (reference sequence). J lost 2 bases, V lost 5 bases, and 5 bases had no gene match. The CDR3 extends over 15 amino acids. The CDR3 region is CASSPDRGPYNEQFF. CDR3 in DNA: TGTGCCAGTAGTCCAGACAGGGGTCCCTACAATGAGCAGTTCTTC.

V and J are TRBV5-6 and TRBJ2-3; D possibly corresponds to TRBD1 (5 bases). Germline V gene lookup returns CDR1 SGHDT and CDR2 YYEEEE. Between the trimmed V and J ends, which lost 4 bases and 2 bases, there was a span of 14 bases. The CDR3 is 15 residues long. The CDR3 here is CASSVWTPLTDTQYF. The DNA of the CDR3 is TGTGCCAGCAGCGTGTGGACACCCCTCACAGATACGCAGTATTTT.

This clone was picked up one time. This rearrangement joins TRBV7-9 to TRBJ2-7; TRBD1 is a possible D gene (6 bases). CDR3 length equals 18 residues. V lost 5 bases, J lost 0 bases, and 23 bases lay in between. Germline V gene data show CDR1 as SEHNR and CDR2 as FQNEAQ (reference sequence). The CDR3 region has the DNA TGTGCCAGCAGCCCTCAGCAGGGGAAGAAGGGGTACTCCTACGAGCAGTACTTC. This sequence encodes CASSPQQGKKGYSYEQYF.

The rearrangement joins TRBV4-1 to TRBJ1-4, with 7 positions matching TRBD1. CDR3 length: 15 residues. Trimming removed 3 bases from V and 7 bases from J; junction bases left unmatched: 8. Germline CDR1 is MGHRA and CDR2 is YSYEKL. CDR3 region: CASSQGTAGFEKLFF. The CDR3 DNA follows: TGCGCCAGCAGCCAGGGGACAGCCGGCTTTGAAAAACTGTTTTTT.

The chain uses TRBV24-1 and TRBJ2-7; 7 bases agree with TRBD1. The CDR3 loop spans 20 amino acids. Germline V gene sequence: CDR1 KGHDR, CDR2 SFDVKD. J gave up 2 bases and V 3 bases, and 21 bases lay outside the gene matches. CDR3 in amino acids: CATSDEAQIPDRALTYEQYF. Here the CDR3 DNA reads TGTGCCACCAGTGATGAAGCCCAGATACCTGACAGGGCCCTGACCTACGAGCAGTACTTC.

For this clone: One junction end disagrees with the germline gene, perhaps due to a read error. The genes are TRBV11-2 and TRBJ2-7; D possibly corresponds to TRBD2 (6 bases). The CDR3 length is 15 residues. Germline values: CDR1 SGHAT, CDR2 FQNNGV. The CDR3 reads CASRLGDSVRYEQYF. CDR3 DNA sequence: TGTGCCAGCAGATTAGGGGACTCCGTACGATACGAGCAGTACTTC. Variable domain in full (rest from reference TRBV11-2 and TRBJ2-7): EAGVAQSPRYKIIEKRQSVAFWCNPISGHATLYWYQQILGQGPKLLIQFQNNGVVDDSQLPKDRFSAERLKGVDSTLKIQPAKLEDSAVYLCASRLGDSVRYEQYFGPGTRLTVT.

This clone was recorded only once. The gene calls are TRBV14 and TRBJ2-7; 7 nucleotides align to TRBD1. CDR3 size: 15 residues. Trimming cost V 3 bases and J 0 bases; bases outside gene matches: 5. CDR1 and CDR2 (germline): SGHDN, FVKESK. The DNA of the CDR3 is TGTGCCAGCAGCCAGCAACAGGGGCCCTCCTACGAGCAGTACTTC. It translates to CASSQQQGPSYEQYF.

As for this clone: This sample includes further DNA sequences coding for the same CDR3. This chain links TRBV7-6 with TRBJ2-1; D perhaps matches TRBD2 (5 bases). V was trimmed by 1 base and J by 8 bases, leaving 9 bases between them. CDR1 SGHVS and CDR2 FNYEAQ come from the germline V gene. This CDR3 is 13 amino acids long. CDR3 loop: CASSLGGPDEQFF. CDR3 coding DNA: TGTGCCAGCAGCTTAGGAGGGCCGGATGAGCAGTTCTTC. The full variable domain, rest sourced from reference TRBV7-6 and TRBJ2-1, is GAGVSQSPRYKVTKRGQDVALRCDPISGHVSLYWYRQALGQGPEFLTYFNYEAQQDKSGLPNDRFSAERPEGSISTLTIQRTEQRDSAMYRCASSLGGPDEQFFGPGTRLTVL.

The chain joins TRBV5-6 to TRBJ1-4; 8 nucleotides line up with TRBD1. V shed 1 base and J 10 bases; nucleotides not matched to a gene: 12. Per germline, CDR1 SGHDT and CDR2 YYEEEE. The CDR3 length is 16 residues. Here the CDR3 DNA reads TGTGCCAGCAGCTTGAGGACAGGGCAGTCCTCGGGAAAACTGTTTTTT. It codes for CASSLRTGQSSGKLFF.